This TCR beta chain was sequenced during a study of neurological immune-mediated disorders. PBMCs stored at -80 C, numbering 2 million, were the origin of the unsorted libraries. General study findings and limits: Expansion of TCR clones was greatest in HTLV-1-associated myelopathy and smallest in multiple sclerosis, where it fell below that of healthy controls. The absence of shared CDR3 amino acid sequences among expanded clones across subjects suggests private repertoires in all groups.

This clonotype occurred many times. Its antigen is unknown. TCRdb used MiXCR to reprocess the 5' RACE reads, holding one entry per CDR3 protein. This table has 66,000 or so distinct CDR3 sequences, 3% to 4% appearing once. This TCR was sampled from a middle-aged man with multiple sclerosis. The specimen was PBMCs.

CDR3 protein: CASSSGAPEAFF. In DNA form, the CDR3 reads TGTGCCAGCAGCTCCGGGGCCCCAGAAGCTTTCTTT. The genes are TRBV11-2 and TRBJ1-1; possible D gene TRBD1, 5 bases. The CDR3 extends over 12 amino acids. Trimming shortened V by 4 bases and J by 8 bases, and 11 bases separated the two germline ends. The V gene's germline CDR1 is SGHAT and CDR2 FQNNGV.